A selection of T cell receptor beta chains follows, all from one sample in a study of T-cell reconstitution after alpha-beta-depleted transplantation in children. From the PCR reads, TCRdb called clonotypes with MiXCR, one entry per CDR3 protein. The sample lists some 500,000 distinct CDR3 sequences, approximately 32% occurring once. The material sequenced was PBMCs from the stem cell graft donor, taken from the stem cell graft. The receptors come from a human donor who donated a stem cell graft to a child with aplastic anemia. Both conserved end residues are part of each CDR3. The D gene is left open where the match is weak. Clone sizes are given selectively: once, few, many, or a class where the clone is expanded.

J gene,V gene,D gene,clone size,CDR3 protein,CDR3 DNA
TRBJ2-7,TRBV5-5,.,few,CASSLAREVNYEQYF,TGTGCCAGCAGCTTGGCCCGAGAGGTCAACTACGAGCAGTACTTC
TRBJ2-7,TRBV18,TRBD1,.,CASSLGQASGEQYF,TGTGCCAGCTCACTGGGACAGGCCTCTGGCGAGCAGTACTTC
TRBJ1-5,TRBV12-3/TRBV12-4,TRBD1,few,CASRRQGGEPQHF,TGTGCCAGCAGGAGACAGGGGGGTGAGCCCCAGCATTTT
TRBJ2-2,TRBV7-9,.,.,CASWTTGELFF,TGTGCCAGCTGGACCACCGGGGAGCTGTTTTTT
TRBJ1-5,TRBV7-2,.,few,CASSLAGTWSNQPQHF,TGTGCCAGCAGCTTAGCGGGGACCTGGAGCAATCAGCCCCAGCATTTT
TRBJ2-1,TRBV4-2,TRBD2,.,CASSQARLAGLNEQFF,TGTGCCAGCAGCCAAGCGAGGCTAGCGGGACTCAATGAGCAGTTCTTC
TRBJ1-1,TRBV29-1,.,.,CSVPTDRTEAFF,TGCAGCGTTCCCACCGACAGAACTGAAGCTTTCTTT
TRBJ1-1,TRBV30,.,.,CAWREQGNTEAFF,TGTGCCTGGAGAGAACAGGGGAACACTGAAGCTTTCTTT
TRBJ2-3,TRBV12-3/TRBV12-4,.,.,CASSHGDTQYF,TGTGCCAGCAGCCACGGGGATACGCAGTATTTT
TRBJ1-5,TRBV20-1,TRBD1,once,CSAGQGAGQPQHF,TGCAGTGCCGGGCAGGGGGCGGGACAGCCCCAGCATTTT
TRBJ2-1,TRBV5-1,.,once,CASSPGAGSEQFF,TGCGCCAGCAGCCCCGGGGCGGGGTCAGAGCAGTTCTTC
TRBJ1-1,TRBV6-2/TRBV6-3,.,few,CASSYGGPLVGAFF,TGTGCCAGCAGTTACGGGGGCCCCCTTGTAGGAGCTTTCTTT
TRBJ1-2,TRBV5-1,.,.,CASSFGRSNYGYTF,TGCGCCAGCAGCTTCGGCAGATCTAACTATGGCTACACCTTC
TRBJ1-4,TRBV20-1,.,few,CSASAPTGKLFF,TGCAGTGCTAGTGCCCCCACTGGAAAACTGTTTTTT
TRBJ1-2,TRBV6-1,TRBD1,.,CASTLSRGSGYTF,TGTGCCAGCACCCTCTCCAGGGGGAGCGGCTACACCTTC
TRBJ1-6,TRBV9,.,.,CASSPRGGRGNSPLHF,TGTGCCAGCAGTCCTAGAGGGGGACGGGGAAATTCACCCCTCCACTTT
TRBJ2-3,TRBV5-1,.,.,CASSLGMLLGTAATLTDTQYF,TGCGCCAGCAGCTTGGGGATGTTACTGGGGACTGCCGCAACTCTCACAGATACGCAGTATTTT
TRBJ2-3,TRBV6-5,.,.,CASSLAGPGSDTQYF,TGTGCCAGCAGTTTGGCGGGACCCGGGTCAGATACGCAGTATTTT
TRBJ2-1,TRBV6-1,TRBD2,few,CASSPLAGVKHNEQFF,TGTGCCAGCAGTCCCTTAGCGGGAGTGAAACACAATGAGCAGTTCTTC
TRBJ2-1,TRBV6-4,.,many,CASSPGSDGNNEQFF,TGTGCCAGCAGCCCAGGTAGCGACGGGAACAATGAGCAGTTCTTC
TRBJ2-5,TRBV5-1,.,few,CASSSDSVQETQYF,TGCGCCAGCTCTTCGGACAGCGTACAAGAGACCCAGTACTTC
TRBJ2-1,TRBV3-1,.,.,CASSQAPLLTLNEQFF,TGTGCCAGCAGCCAAGCCCCCCTACTAACCCTCAATGAGCAGTTCTTC
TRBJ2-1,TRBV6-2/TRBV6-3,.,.,CASSQFKRDEQFF,TGTGCCAGCAGTCAGTTCAAGAGGGATGAGCAGTTCTTC
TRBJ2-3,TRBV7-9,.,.,CASSSNYNASTDTQYF,TGTGCCAGCAGCTCCAACTATAACGCAAGCACAGATACGCAGTATTTT
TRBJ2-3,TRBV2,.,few,CASSEEGGTDTQYF,TGTGCCAGCTCAGAGGAGGGAGGCACAGATACGCAGTATTTT
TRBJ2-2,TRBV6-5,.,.,CASSYSRRGPNTGELFF,TGTGCCAGCAGTTACTCGAGGCGGGGGCCGAACACCGGGGAGCTGTTTTTT
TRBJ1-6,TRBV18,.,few,CASSARGDNSPLHF,TGTGCCAGCTCCGCCAGGGGCGACAATTCACCCCTCCACTTT
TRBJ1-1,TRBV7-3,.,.,CASSPSPFQGWDTEAFF,TGTGCCAGCAGCCCATCGCCTTTCCAGGGGTGGGACACTGAAGCTTTCTTT
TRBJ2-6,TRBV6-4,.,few,CASSEGDGGANVLTF,TGTGCCAGCAGTGAGGGGGATGGCGGGGCCAACGTCCTGACTTTC
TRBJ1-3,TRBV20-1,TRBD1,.,CSARRVARGSGNTIYF,TGCAGTGCTAGAAGGGTGGCCAGGGGGTCTGGAAACACCATATATTTT
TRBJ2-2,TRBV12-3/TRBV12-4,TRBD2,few,CASSSGGGLGGRRFTGELFF,TGTGCCAGCAGTTCCGGCGGGGGGCTGGGCGGGAGGCGGTTTACCGGGGAGCTGTTTTTT
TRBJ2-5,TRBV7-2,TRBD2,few,CASSDSGRRETQYF,TGTGCCAGCAGCGATAGCGGGAGACGGGAGACCCAGTACTTC
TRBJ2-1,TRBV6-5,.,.,CASRRSTGEQFF,TGTGCCAGTAGGAGAAGCACCGGTGAGCAGTTCTTC
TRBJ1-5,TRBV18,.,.,CASSPEHSNQPQHF,TGTGCCAGCTCACCGGAGCATAGCAATCAGCCCCAGCATTTT
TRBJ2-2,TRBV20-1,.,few,CSASSSSVPGELFF,TGCAGTGCTAGTTCGTCTAGCGTACCCGGGGAGCTGTTTTTT
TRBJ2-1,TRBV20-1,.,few,CSARQGSNEQFF,TGCAGTGCGAGGCAGGGATCCAATGAGCAGTTCTTC
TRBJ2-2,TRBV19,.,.,CASIYSGPSTNTGELFF,TGTGCCAGTATCTACTCAGGGCCTTCTACAAACACCGGGGAGCTGTTTTTT
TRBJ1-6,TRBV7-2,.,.,CASSLAIGQAGSPLHF,TGTGCCAGCAGCTTAGCAATAGGGCAGGCGGGTTCACCCCTCCACTTT
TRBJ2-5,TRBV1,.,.,CTSSQEPRPMYQETQYF,TGCACCAGCAGCCAAGAACCGAGACCAATGTACCAAGAGACCCAGTACTTC
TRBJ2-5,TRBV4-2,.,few,CASSQDKREGETQYF,TGTGCCAGCAGCCAAGATAAGAGAGAAGGGGAGACCCAGTACTTC